This T cell receptor beta chain was profiled in a study of Ad26.COV2.S vaccination and SARS-CoV-2 variants. Treatment indicated: around 19 received Ad26.COV2.S at low or high dose, single or two shots; several received placebo; per-sample allocation not given. Repertoires come from day 63 after the first vaccine or placebo injection. The donor was a Boston adult aged 18-55 years. Expression of Wuhan-strain SARS-CoV-2 spike came from the Ad26 vector that formed the vaccine. The CDR3 consists of 14 residues. V lost 5 bases and J lost 2, with 13 bases in between. Germline values: CDR1 MDHEN, CDR2 SYDVKM. Repertoires were generated with immunoSEQ multiplex PCR, while TCRdb's copy carries only in-frame clones and drops some. The sample includes more than 350,000 clones, more than 80% of them seen just once.

This chain uses TRBV28 with TRBJ2-7; D is uncertain. The sequenced sample was peripheral blood, obtained in a trial of Ad26.COV2.S vaccine versus placebo. The sequence came from a person between 18 and 65 years old who received the Ad26.COV2.S COVID-19 vaccine or a placebo. Written as DNA, the CDR3 is TGTGCCAGCAGTCCCCGTGGACCGCCCTACGAGCAGTACTTC. Its protein is CASSPRGPPYEQYF.